The present entry profiles one T cell receptor beta chain with its context. Germline lookup yields CDR1 SNHLY and CDR2 FYNNEI. The CDR3 is 18 amino acids. V lost 1 base and J 0 bases, leaving 13 bases between the germline ends. The data were produced by immunoSEQ multiplex PCR, yet TCRdb's version contains in-frame clones alone and is incomplete. The table has about 64,000 clones, around 90% seen once; the top ten hold about 9.1%. This entry is derived from a study of blood T cell repertoires in COVID-19. Study as a whole: T cells, B-cell-depleted T cells, or PBMCs supplied cDNA or gDNA.

The chain employs TRBV2 and TRBJ1-6; D possibly corresponds to TRBD1 (5 bases). This clonotype was obtained from a woman aged 80 or older with active COVID-19. Sequenced input: peripheral blood. CDR3 residues: CASSEVLGDYSYNSPLHF. The CDR3 DNA is TGTGCCAGCAGTGAAGTTTTGGGGGACTACTCCTATAATTCACCCCTCCACTTT.